This T cell receptor (beta chain) derives from a study of shared clonotypes between healthy human individuals. About the research overall: CD4 naive cells filled three plates per donor, CD4 memory three, CD8 naive two and CD8 memory one. Broader study findings: Naive subsets generally had larger estimated richness than memory subsets.

Profiled with immunoSEQ multiplex PCR; TCRdb holds only in-frame clones, not every one. In the table there are under 2,500,000 clones, roughly 95% of which are singletons. In the case of this clone: Its antigen is unknown.

The CDR3 contains 14 residues. The germline V gene has CDR1 MDHEN and CDR2 SYDVKM. Deletions cut 6 bases from V and 7 bases from J, with 18 bases between. The source is a man aged 18 to 29 in good health. This chain uses TRBV28 with TRBJ1-2; D might be TRBD1 (5 bases). The sequencing input was naive CD4+ T cells sorted from blood. The subset: CD45RA+ positively selected. The CDR3 is CASRPRDPWRGYTF. CDR3 DNA: TGTGCCAGCAGGCCCCGGGACCCCTGGCGTGGCTACACCTTC.